The entry below describes one T cell receptor beta chain. Its antigen is as yet unknown. The entry originates in a study of post-analysis software for immune sequencing data. Study-level points and caveats: A few TRBV segments were significantly more frequent in patients than in controls. TRBV5-6, TRBV5-1 and TRBV20-1 were among these segments.

Each TCR beta cDNA library carried unique molecular identifiers. The source material, 1 to 10 million T cells, gave rise to about 500,000 cDNA molecules. TCRdb analysed the PCR reads with MiXCR anew, one entry per CDR3 protein. This table holds hundreds of thousands of distinct CDR3 sequences, 30% found once. The CDR3 extends over 14 amino acids. The V and J ends lost 5 bases and 6 bases respectively, with 19 bases between them. CDR1 is DFQATT and CDR2 is SNEGSKA in the germline V gene (reference sequence). The sample comprised blood. This chain uses TRBV20-1 with TRBJ1-2, with a weak D call TRBD1 (6 bases). The TCR originated in a girl between 10 and 17 years old with multiple sclerosis. CDR3 amino acids: CSAPRDTGLDGYTF. The DNA for the CDR3 is TGCAGTGCTCCCCGGGACACTGGGTTGGATGGCTACACCTTC.